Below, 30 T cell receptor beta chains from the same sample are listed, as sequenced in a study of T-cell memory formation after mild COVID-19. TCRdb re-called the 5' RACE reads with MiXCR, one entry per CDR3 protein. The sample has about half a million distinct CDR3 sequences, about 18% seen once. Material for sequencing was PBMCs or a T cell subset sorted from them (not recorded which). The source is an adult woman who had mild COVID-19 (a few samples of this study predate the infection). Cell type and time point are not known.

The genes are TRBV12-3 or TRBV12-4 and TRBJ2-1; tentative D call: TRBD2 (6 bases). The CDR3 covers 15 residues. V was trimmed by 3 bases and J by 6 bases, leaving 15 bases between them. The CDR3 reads CASSLGGTGINEQFF. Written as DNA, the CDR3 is TGTGCCAGCAGTTTGGGGGGAACCGGGATCAATGAGCAGTTCTTC.

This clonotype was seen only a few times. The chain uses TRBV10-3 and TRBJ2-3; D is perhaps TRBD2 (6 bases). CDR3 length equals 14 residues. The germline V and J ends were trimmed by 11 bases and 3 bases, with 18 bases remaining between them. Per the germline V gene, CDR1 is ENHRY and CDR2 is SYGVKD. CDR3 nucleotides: TGTGCCCACAGATCGGAGGGGAGGACAGATACGCAGTATTTT. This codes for CAHRSEGRTDTQYF.

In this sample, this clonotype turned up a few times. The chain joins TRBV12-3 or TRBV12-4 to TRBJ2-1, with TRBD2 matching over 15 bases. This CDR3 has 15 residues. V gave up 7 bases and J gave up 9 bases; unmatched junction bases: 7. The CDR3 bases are TGTGCCAGCACCGGACTAGCGGGGGGGTGGGGTGAGCAGTTCTTC. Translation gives CASTGLAGGWGEQFF.

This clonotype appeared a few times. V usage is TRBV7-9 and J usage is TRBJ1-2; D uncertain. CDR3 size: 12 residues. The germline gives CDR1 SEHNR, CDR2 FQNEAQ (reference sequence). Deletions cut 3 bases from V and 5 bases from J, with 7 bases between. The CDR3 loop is CASSFGQYGYTF. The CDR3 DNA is TGTGCCAGCAGCTTTGGGCAGTATGGCTACACCTTC.

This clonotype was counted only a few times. CDR3 nucleotides: TGTGCCAGCAGTTCCGGGGAGGGCACGAGAAATGAGCAGTTCTTC. Its protein is CASSSGEGTRNEQFF. This sequence joins TRBV27 and TRBJ2-1; 7 bases map to TRBD2. Germline loops: CDR1 MNHEY, CDR2 SMNVEV (reference sequence). The V segment lost 4 bases and the J segment 7 bases; nucleotides outside the gene matches: 10. The CDR3 consists of 15 residues.

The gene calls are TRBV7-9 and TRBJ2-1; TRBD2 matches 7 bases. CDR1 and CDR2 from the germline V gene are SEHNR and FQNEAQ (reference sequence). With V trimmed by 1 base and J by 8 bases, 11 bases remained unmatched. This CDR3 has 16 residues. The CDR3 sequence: CASSLVGGLPSDEQFF. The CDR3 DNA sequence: TGTGCCAGCAGCTTAGTTGGGGGACTACCCTCCGATGAGCAGTTCTTC.

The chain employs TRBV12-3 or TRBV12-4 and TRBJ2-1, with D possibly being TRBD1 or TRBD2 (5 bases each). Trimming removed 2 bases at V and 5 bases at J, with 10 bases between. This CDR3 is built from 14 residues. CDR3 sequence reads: CASSLYPGHNEQFF. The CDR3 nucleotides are TGTGCCAGCAGTTTATATCCGGGACACAATGAGCAGTTCTTC.

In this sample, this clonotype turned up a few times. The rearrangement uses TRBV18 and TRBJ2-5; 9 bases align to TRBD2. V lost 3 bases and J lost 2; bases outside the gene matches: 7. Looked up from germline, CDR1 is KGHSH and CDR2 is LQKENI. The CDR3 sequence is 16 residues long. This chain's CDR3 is CASSPSLAGIQETQYF. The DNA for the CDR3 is TGTGCCAGCTCACCCTCACTAGCGGGCATACAAGAGACCCAGTACTTC.

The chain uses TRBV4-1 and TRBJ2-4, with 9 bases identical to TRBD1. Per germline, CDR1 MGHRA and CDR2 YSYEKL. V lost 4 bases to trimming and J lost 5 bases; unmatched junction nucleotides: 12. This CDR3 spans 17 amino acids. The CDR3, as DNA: TGCGCCAGCAGCCGACTCACAGGGGGCTACGAGGAAAACATTCAGTACTTC. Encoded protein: CASSRLTGGYEENIQYF.

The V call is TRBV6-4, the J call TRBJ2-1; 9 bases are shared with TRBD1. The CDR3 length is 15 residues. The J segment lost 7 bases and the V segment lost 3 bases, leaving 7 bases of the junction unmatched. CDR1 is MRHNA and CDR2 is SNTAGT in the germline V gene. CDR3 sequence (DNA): TGTGCCAGCAGTGAAGTTGGGACAGGGAAAAATGAGCAGTTCTTC. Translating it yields CASSEVGTGKNEQFF.

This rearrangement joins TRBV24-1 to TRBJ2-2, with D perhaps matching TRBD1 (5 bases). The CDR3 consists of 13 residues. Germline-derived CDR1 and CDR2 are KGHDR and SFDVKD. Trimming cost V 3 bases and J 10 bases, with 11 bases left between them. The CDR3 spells CATSDARAEELFF. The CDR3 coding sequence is TGTGCCACCAGTGATGCCAGGGCAGAGGAGCTGTTTTTT.

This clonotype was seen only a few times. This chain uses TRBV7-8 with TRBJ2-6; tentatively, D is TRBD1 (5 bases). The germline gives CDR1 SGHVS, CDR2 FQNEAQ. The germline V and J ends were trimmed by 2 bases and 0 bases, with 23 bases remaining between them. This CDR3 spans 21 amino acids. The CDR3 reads CASSLSRLDRKDSSGANVLTF. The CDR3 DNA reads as TGTGCCAGCAGCTTATCCAGGCTCGACAGAAAAGATAGCTCTGGGGCCAACGTCCTGACTTTC.

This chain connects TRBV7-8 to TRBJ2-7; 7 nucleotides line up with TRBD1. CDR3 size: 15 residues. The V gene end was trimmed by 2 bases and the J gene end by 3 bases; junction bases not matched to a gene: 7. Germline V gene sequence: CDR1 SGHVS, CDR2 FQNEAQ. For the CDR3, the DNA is TGTGCCAGCAGCTTAAGTATACAGGGGATCTACGAGCAGTACTTC. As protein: CASSLSIQGIYEQYF.

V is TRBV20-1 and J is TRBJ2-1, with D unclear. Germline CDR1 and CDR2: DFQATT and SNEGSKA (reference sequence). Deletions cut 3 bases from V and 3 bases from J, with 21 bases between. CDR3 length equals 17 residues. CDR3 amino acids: CSASQFSGRRNYNEQFF. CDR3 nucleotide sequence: TGCAGTGCTAGTCAATTTTCAGGACGGCGAAACTACAATGAGCAGTTCTTC.

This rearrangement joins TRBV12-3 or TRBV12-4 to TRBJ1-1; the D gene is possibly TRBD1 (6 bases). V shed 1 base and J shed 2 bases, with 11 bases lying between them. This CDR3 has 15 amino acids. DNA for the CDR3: TGTGCCAGCAGTTTAGGTTGGGGGGCAAACACTGAAGCTTTCTTT. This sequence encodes CASSLGWGANTEAFF.

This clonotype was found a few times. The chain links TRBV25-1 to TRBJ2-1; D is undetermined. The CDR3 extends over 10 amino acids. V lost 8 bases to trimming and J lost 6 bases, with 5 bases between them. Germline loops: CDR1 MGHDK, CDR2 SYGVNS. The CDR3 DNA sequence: TGTGCCAGCGAATCCAATGAGCAGTTCTTC. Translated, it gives CASESNEQFF.

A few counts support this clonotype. The CDR3 reads CASSHGGLAGITGELFF. CDR3 coding DNA: TGTGCCAGCAGTCACGGGGGACTAGCGGGAATCACCGGGGAGCTGTTTTTT. This rearrangement joins TRBV6-5 to TRBJ2-2, with 13 positions matching TRBD2. The CDR3 spans 17 residues. V lost 5 bases and J lost 4; bases outside the gene matches: 7. The germline V gene has CDR1 MNHEY and CDR2 SVGAGI.

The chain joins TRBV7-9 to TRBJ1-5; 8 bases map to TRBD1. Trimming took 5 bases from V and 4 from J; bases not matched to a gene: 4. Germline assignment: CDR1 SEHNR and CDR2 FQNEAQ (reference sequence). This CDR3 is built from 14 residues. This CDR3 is CASSDGQGNQPQHF. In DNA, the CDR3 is TGTGCCAGCAGCGATGGACAGGGAAATCAGCCCCAGCATTTT.

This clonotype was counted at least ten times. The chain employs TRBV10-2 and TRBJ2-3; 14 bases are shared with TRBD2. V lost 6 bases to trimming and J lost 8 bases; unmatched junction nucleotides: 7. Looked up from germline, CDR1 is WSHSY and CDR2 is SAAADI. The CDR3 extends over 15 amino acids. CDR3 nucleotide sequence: TGCGCCAGCAGCCCCGGGACTAGCGGGAGTGGTACGCAGTATTTT. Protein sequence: CASSPGTSGSGTQYF.

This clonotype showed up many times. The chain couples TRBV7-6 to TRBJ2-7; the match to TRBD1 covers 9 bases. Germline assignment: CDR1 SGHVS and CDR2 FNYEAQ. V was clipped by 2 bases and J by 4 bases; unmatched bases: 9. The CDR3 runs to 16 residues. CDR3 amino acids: CASSLLEGTGTYEQYF. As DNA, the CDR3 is TGTGCCAGCAGCTTACTCGAGGGGACAGGGACTTACGAGCAGTACTTC.

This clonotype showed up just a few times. The CDR3 loop is CASSSARLDTEAFF. The CDR3 DNA follows: TGTGCCAGCTCCTCGGCTCGCCTGGACACTGAAGCTTTCTTT. This chain joins TRBV18 and TRBJ1-1; D uncertain. The CDR3 has 14 residues. With 6 bases removed from V and 3 bases from J, the gap between germline ends came to 14 bases. The germline gives CDR1 KGHSH, CDR2 LQKENI.

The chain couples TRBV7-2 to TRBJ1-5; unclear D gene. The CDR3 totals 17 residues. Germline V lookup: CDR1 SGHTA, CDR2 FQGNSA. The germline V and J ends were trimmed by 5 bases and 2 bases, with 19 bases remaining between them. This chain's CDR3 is CASSGSRSGFGNQPQHF. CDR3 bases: TGTGCCAGCAGCGGCTCGAGGTCCGGGTTCGGCAATCAGCCCCAGCATTTT.

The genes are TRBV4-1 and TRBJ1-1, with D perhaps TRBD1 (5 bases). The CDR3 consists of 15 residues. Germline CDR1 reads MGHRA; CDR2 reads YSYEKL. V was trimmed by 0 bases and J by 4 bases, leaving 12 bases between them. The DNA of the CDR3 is TGCGCCAGCAGCCAAGACGTCTGGCAGGGCACTGAAGCTTTCTTT. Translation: CASSQDVWQGTEAFF.

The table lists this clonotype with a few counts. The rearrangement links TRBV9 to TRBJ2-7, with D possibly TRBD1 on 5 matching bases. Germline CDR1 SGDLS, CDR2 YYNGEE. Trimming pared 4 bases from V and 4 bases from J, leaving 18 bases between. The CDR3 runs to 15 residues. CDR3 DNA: TGTGCCAGCAGCTCATCCTCCGCCAGGGTTTACGAGCAGTACTTC. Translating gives CASSSSSARVYEQYF.

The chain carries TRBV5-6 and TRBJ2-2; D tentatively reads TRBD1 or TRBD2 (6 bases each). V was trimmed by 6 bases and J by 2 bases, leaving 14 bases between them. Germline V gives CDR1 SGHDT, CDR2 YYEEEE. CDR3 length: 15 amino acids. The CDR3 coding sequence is TGTGCCAGCACCACGCCGGGGGCCAACACCGGGGAGCTGTTTTTT. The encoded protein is CASTTPGANTGELFF.

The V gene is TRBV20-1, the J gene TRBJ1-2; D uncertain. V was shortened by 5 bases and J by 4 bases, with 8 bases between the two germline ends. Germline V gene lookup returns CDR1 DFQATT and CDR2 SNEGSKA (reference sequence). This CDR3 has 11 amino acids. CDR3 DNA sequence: TGCAGTGCTGGGAATAGCTATGGCTACACCTTC. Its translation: CSAGNSYGYTF.

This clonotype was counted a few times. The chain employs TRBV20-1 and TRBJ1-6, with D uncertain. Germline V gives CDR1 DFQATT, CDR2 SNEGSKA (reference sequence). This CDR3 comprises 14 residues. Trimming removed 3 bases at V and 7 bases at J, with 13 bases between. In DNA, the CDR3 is TGCAGTGCTAGCTCCTTTCCAGTGAATTCACCCCTCCACTTT. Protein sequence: CSASSFPVNSPLHF.

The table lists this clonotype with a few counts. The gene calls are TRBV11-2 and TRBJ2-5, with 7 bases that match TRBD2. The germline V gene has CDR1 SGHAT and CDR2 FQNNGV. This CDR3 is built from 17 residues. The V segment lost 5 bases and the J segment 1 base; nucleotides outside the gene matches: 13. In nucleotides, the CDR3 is TGTGCCAGCAGCCCCAAGGAGGGGAGGGGAGGCCAAGAGACCCAGTACTTC. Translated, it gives CASSPKEGRGGQETQYF.

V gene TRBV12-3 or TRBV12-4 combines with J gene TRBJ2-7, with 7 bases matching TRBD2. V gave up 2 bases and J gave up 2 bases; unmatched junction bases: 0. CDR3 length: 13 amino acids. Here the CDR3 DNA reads TGTGCCAGCAGTTTAACTAGCGCCTACGAGCAGTACTTC. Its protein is CASSLTSAYEQYF.

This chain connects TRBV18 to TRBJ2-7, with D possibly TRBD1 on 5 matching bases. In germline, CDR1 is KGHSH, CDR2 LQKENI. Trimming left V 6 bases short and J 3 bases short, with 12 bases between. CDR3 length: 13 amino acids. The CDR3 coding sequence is TGTGCCAGCTCGACCGGGCAGGGCTACGAGCAGTACTTC. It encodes CASSTGQGYEQYF.